This is a list of T cell receptor beta chains from one sample in a study of T cells in Graves' hyperthyroidism and ophthalmopathy. One entry per CDR3 protein, called by TCRdb with MiXCR from the multiplex PCR reads. The table shows hundreds of thousands of distinct CDR3 sequences, with around 20% occurring only once. Sequencing was carried out using blood. The receptors shown here come from a woman in her fifties or sixties with Graves' hyperthyroidism that later progressed to Graves' ophthalmopathy. CDR3s include the opening cysteine and the closing phenylalanine or tryptophan. The D gene is left open where the match is weak. A row's size may be missing; if present it is once, few, many or a size class.

d_call clone_size j_call v_call cdr3_aa cdr3_nt
TRBD1 . TRBJ2-7 TRBV10-3 CAISGRDRTTYEQYF TGTGCCATCAGTGGGAGGGACAGGACGACCTACGAGCAGTACTTC
TRBD1 . TRBJ1-2 TRBV11-2 CASSSRTGGWGYTF TGTGCCAGCAGCTCCAGGACAGGGGGCTGGGGCTACACCTTC
TRBD1 few TRBJ2-1 TRBV20-1 CSAETGTKTYNEQFF TGCAGTGCGGAGACAGGGACCAAGACCTACAATGAGCAGTTCTTC
. . TRBJ2-1 TRBV3-1 CASSQDDLGGANNEQFF TGTGCCAGCAGCCAAGATGATTTGGGCGGGGCTAACAATGAGCAGTTCTTC
. many TRBJ1-1 TRBV9 CASSVTGTVNTEAFF TGTGCCAGCAGCGTTACCGGGACGGTCAACACTGAAGCTTTCTTT
. many TRBJ1-1 TRBV5-5 CASSQGGDKGAFF TGTGCCAGCAGCCAGGGAGGTGACAAAGGGGCTTTCTTT
. many TRBJ1-5 TRBV7-9 CASTSLAASNQPQHF TGTGCCAGCACATCCCTGGCAGCAAGCAATCAGCCCCAGCATTTT
TRBD1 few TRBJ1-2 TRBV6-2/TRBV6-3 CASSYSPGQTNYGYTF TGTGCCAGCAGTTACTCCCCGGGACAGACTAACTATGGCTACACCTTC
. . TRBJ2-7 TRBV5-4 CASSREGLFSYEQYF TGTGCCAGCAGCAGGGAAGGACTATTCTCCTACGAGCAGTACTTC
TRBD2 . TRBJ2-5 TRBV6-2/TRBV6-3 CASSYSQRGSETQYF TGTGCCAGCAGTTACTCGCAGCGGGGGAGCGAGACCCAGTACTTC
. few TRBJ2-2 TRBV5-1 CASSSTPRGTGELFF TGCGCCAGCAGCTCCACGCCGAGGGGGACCGGGGAGCTGTTTTTT
. few TRBJ1-4 TRBV15 CATSTEIPTLANEKLFF TGTGCCACCAGCACAGAGATCCCGACCCTTGCTAATGAAAAACTGTTTTTT
. few TRBJ2-6 TRBV5-1 CASSLGLAGANVLTF TGCGCCAGCAGCTTAGGACTGGCAGGGGCCAACGTCCTGACTTTC
. many TRBJ2-3 TRBV12-3/TRBV12-4 CASSLKGTDTQYF TGTGCCAGCAGTTTAAAAGGGACCGATACGCAGTATTTT
TRBD1 many TRBJ2-7 TRBV29-1 CSVGRDRLSYEQYF TGCAGCGTTGGTCGGGACAGGCTTTCGTACGAGCAGTACTTC
TRBD1 few TRBJ1-5 TRBV7-2 CASSSETGRFGQPQHF TGTGCCAGCAGCTCCGAGACAGGGAGATTTGGTCAGCCCCAGCATTTT
TRBD1 few TRBJ1-4 TRBV6-1 CASKQGVANEKLFF TGTGCCAGCAAACAGGGGGTTGCTAATGAAAAACTGTTTTTT
TRBD2 few TRBJ2-1 TRBV20-1 CSAIHSGGALNEQFF TGCAGTGCTATCCATAGCGGGGGGGCTCTCAATGAGCAGTTCTTC
. few TRBJ1-4 TRBV10-3 CAISVTNEKLFF TGTGCCATCAGTGTAACTAATGAAAAACTGTTTTTT
. many TRBJ1-5 TRBV12-3/TRBV12-4 CASSFGTTGVIQPQHF TGTGCCAGCAGTTTTGGGACTACCGGGGTCATTCAGCCCCAGCATTTT
. few TRBJ1-1 TRBV10-1 CASSEGIRNGNTEAFF TGCGCCAGCAGTGAGGGAATCAGGAACGGGAACACTGAAGCTTTCTTT
TRBD1 few TRBJ2-3 TRBV6-1 CASSWTGAHDTQYF TGTGCCAGCAGTTGGACAGGGGCACACGATACGCAGTATTTT
TRBD2 . TRBJ2-7 TRBV20-1 CSARETGGWSYEQYF TGCAGTGCTAGAGAGACGGGGGGGTGGAGCTACGAGCAGTACTTC
TRBD1 many TRBJ2-1 TRBV20-1 CSASVGTGRGEQFF TGCAGTGCTAGTGTAGGGACAGGGCGGGGTGAGCAGTTCTTC
. few TRBJ1-6 TRBV15 CATSSTSGTVFNSPLHF TGTGCCACCAGCAGCACATCCGGGACGGTTTTTAATTCACCCCTCCACTTT
TRBD1 . TRBJ2-7 TRBV6-1 CASSSLKKKPGQSYEQYF TGTGCCAGCAGCTCTCTCAAGAAAAAACCGGGACAGTCCTACGAGCAGTACTTC